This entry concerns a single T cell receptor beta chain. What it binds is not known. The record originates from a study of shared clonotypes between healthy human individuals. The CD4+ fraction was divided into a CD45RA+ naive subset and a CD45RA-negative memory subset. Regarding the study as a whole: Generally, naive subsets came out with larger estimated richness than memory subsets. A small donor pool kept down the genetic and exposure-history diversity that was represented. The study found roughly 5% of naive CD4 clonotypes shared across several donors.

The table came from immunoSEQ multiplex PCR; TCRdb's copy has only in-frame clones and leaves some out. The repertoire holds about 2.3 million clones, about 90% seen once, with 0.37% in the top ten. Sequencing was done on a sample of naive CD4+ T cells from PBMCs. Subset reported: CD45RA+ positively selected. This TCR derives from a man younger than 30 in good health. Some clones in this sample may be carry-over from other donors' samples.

The CDR3 sequence is CASSLTGMGTDTQYF. CDR3 nucleotide sequence: TGTGCCAGCAGTTTAACGGGAATGGGAACAGATACGCAGTATTTT. The gene calls are TRBV27 and TRBJ2-3, with a tentative D call TRBD2 (5 bases). The ends were cut back, 2 bases at V and 3 bases at J, with 12 bases in the middle. CDR1 is MNHEY and CDR2 is SMNVEV in the germline V gene (reference sequence). The CDR3 consists of 15 residues.